This T cell receptor (beta chain) was captured in a study of beta chain features in type 1 diabetes. This clone was found a few times. Its antigen is as yet unknown. There was one heparinised blood draw per donor, averaging roughly 110 mL. A CD45RO/CCR7/CD25/CD127/CD95/CD27 panel sorted naive, central memory, regulatory and stem cell-like memory CD4+ cells. Every isolated RNA sample was fully reverse transcribed, so sequencing captured expressed TCRB transcripts. Clones were read by immunoSEQ multiplex PCR, and TCRdb kept only the in-frame ones, dropping some. The table lists over 700,000 clones, about 17% of them singletons. Broader study findings: Over-representation of high TCR-expressing cells was a possible consequence of cDNA sequencing. For patients and controls alike, PCR might favor shorter templates to the same degree.

This receptor was identified in a woman aged 18-29 years in good health. Sample: naive CD4+ T cells from blood.

CDR3 residues: CSVLDSYYNEQFF. The CDR3 DNA reads TGCAGCGTCCTGGACAGCTACTACAATGAGCAGTTCTTC. The chain is built from TRBV29-1 and TRBJ2-1; D might be TRBD1 (6 bases). In germline, CDR1 is SQVTM, CDR2 ANQGSEA. This CDR3 spans 13 amino acids. V was pared by 6 bases and J by 3 bases, with 12 bases between.